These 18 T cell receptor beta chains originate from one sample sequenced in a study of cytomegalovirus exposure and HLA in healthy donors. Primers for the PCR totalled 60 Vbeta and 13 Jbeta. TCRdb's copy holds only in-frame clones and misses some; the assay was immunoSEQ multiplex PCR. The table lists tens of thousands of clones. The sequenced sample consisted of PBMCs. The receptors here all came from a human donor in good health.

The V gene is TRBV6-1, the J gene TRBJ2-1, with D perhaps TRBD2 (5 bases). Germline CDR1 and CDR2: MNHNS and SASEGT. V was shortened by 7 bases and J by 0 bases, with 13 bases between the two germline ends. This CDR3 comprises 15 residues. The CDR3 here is CASTRTGSSYNEQFF. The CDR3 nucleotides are TGTGCCAGCACCCGGACGGGAAGCTCCTACAATGAGCAGTTCTTC.

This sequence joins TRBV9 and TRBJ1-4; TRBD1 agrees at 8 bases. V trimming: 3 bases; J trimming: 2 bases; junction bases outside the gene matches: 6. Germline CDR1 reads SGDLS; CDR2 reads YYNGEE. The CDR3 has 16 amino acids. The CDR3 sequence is CASSEGQGLTNEKLFF. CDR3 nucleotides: TGTGCCAGCAGCGAAGGACAGGGTCTCACTAATGAAAAACTGTTTTTT.

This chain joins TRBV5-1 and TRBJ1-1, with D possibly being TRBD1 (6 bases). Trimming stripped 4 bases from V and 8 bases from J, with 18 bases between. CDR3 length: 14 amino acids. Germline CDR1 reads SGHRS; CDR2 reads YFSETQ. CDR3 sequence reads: CASSPGGGGREAFF. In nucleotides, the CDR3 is TGCGCCAGCAGCCCTGGGGGCGGGGGTAGGGAAGCTTTCTTT.

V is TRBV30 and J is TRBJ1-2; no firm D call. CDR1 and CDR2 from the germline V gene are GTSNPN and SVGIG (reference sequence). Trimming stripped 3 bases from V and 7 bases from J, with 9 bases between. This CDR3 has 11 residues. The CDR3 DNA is TGTGCCTGGAGCTCTCTCGGTGGCTACACCTTC. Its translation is CAWSSLGGYTF. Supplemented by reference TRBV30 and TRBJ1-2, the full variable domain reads SQTIHQWPATLVQPVGSPLSLECTVEGTSNPNLYWYRQAAGRGLQLLFYSVGIGQISSEVPQNLSASRPQDRQFILSSKKLLLSDSGFYLCAWSSLGGYTFGSGTRLTVV.

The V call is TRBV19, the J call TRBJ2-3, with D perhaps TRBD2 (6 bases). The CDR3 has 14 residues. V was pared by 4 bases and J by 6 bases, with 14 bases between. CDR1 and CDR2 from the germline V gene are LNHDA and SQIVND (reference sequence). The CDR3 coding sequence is TGTGCCAGTAGTAGCCGGGACTCGTGGGATACGCAGTATTTT. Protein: CASSSRDSWDTQYF.

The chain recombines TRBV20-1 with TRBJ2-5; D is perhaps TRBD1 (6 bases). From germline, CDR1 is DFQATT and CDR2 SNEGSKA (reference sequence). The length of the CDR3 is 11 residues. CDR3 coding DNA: TGCAGACAGGGATTTGGAGAGACCCAGTACTTC. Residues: CRQGFGETQYF.

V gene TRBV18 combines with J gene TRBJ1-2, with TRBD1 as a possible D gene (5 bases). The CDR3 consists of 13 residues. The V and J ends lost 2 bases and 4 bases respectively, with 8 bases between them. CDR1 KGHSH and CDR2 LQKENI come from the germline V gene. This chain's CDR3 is CASSPEGAYGYTF. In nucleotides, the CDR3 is TGTGCCAGCTCACCAGAAGGGGCCTATGGCTACACCTTC.

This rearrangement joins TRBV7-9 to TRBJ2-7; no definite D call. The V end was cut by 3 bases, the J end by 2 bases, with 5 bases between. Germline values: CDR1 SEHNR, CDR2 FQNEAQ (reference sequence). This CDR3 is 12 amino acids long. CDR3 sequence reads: CASSFTTYEQYF. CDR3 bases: TGTGCCAGCAGCTTCACAACCTACGAGCAGTACTTC. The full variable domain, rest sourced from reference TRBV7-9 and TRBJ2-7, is DTGVSQNPRHKITKRGQNVTFRCDPISEHNRLYWYRQTLGQGPEFLTYFQNEAQLEKSRLLSDRFSAERPKGSFSTLEIQRTEQGDSAMYLCASSFTTYEQYFGPGTRLTVT.

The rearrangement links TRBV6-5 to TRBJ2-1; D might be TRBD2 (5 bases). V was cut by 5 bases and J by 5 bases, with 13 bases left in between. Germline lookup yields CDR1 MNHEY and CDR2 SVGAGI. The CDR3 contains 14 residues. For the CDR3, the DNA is TGTGCCAGCAGTCCCCGGGATAGCGACAATGAGCAGTTCTTC. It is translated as CASSPRDSDNEQFF.

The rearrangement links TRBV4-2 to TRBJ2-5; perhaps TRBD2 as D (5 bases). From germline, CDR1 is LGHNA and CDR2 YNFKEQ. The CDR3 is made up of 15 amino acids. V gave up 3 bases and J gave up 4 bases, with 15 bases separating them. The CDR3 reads CASSQKRGPSETQYF. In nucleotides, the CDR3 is TGTGCCAGCAGCCAGAAGCGAGGGCCCTCAGAGACCCAGTACTTC.

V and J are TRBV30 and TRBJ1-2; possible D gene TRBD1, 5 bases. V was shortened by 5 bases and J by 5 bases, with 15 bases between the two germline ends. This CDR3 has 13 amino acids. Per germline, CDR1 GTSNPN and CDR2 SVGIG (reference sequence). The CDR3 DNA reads TGTGCCTGGGGCAGGGAAGATTGGTATGGCTACACCTTC. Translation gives CAWGREDWYGYTF.

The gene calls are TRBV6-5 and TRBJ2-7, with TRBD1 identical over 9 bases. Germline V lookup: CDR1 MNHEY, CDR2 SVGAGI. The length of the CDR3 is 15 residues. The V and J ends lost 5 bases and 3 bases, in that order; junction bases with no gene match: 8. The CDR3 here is CASSKGTGSVYEQYF. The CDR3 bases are TGTGCCAGCAGTAAGGGGACAGGGTCCGTCTACGAGCAGTACTTC.

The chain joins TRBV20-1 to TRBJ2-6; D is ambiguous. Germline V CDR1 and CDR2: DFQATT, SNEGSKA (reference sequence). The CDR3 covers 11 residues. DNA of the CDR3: TGCGCCATAGCTGGGGCCAACGTCCTGACTTTC. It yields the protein CAIAGANVLTF.

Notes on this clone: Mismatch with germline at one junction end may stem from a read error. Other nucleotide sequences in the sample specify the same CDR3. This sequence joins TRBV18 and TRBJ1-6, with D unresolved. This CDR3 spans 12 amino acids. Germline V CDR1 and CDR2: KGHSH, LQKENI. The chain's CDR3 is CASSVGGSPLHF. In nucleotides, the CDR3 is TGTGCCAGCTCGGTTGGAGGTTCACCCCTACACTTT. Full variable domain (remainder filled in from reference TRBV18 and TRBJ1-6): NAGVMQNPRHLVRRRGQEARLRCSPMKGHSHVYWYRQLPEEGLKFMVYLQKENIIDESGMPKERFSAEFPKEGPSILRIQQVVRGDSAAYFCASSVGGSPLHFGNGTRLTVT.

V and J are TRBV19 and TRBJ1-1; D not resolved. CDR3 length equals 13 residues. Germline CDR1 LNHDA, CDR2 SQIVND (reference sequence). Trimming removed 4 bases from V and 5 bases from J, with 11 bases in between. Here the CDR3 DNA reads TGTGCCAGTAGTACAGGCGGGGAGACTGAAGCTTTCTTT. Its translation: CASSTGGETEAFF.

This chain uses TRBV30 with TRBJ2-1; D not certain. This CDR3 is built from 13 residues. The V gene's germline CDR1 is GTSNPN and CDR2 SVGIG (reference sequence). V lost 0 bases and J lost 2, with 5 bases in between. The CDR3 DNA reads TGTGCCTGGAGTGTATCGGCCTACAATGAGCAGTTCTTC. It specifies CAWSVSAYNEQFF.

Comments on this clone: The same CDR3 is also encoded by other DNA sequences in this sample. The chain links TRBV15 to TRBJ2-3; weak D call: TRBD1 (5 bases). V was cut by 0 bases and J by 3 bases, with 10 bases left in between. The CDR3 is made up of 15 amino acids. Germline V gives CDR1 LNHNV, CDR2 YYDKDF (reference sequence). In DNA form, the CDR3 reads TGTGCCACCAGCAGAGATAGGGGTAAAACAGATACGCAGTATTTT. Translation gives CATSRDRGKTDTQYF. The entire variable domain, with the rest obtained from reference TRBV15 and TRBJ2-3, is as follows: DAMVIQNPRYQVTQFGKPVTLSCSQTLNHNVMYWYQQKSSQAPKLLFHYYDKDFNNEADTPDNFQSRRPNTSFCFLDIRSPGLGDTAMYLCATSRDRGKTDTQYFGPGTRLTVL.

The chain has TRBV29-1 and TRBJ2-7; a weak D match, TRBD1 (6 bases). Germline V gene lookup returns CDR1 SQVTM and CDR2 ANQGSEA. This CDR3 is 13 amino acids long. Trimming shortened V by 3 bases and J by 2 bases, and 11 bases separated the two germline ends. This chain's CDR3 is CSVDRQGTYEQYF. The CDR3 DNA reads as TGCAGCGTTGACCGTCAGGGGACCTACGAGCAGTACTTC.